Shown below are 29 T cell receptor beta chains from a single sample sequenced in a study of blood T cell repertoires in COVID-19. Assay: immunoSEQ multiplex PCR; the TCRdb copy retains only in-frame clones and omits some. The sample consists of 11,000 to 15,000 clones, 80% to 95% of them appearing once. Sequenced sample: peripheral blood. The receptor set was obtained from a human donor in a cohort sampled during active COVID-19.

The chain is built from TRBV4-1 and TRBJ2-3; no definite D call. CDR1 and CDR2 from the germline V gene are MGHRA and YSYEKL. Between the trimmed V and J ends, which lost 3 bases and 5 bases, there was a span of 9 bases. This CDR3 comprises 13 residues. CDR3 protein: CASSHPSVDTQYF. CDR3 bases: TGCGCCAGCAGCCATCCGTCAGTAGATACGCAGTATTTT.

Remarks on this clone: Other nucleotide sequences from this sample produce the same CDR3. The rearrangement joins TRBV7-2 to TRBJ2-3; perhaps TRBD1 as D (6 bases). The CDR3 is 15 residues long. Deletions cut 1 base from V and 0 bases from J, with 8 bases between. The germline CDR1 and CDR2 sequences are SGHTA and FQGNSA. This CDR3 reads CASSLEGVSTDTQYF. CDR3 DNA: TGTGCCAGCAGCTTAGAGGGGGTTAGCACAGATACGCAGTATTTT.

The rearrangement joins TRBV7-2 to TRBJ2-1, with a tentative D call TRBD2 (5 bases). The CDR3 spans 15 residues. Deletions cut 2 bases from V and 7 bases from J, with 15 bases between. CDR1 SGHTA and CDR2 FQGNSA come from the germline V gene. The CDR3 DNA is TGTGCCAGCAGCTTACCGTACCGGGGTGGGAATGAGCAGTTCTTC. As protein: CASSLPYRGGNEQFF.

This chain uses TRBV29-1 with TRBJ1-2; 7 bases fit TRBD1. The CDR3 is 13 residues long. Germline V gene data show CDR1 as SQVTM and CDR2 as ANQGSEA. V gave up 7 bases and J gave up 4 bases; unmatched junction bases: 9. The CDR3 coding sequence is TGCAGCGCAGGGGAGACAGGGCCCTATGGCTACACCTTC. Its translation is CSAGETGPYGYTF.

V gene TRBV2 combines with J gene TRBJ1-6; possibly TRBD1 for D (5 bases). V was clipped by 5 bases and J by 7 bases, with 15 bases between them. The CDR3 is 15 residues long. Germline V gives CDR1 SNHLY, CDR2 FYNNEI. CDR3 in amino acids: CASSSKGLGNSPLHF. CDR3 bases: TGTGCCAGCAGTAGTAAGGGGTTGGGGAATTCACCCCTCCACTTT. Together with reference TRBV2 and TRBJ1-6, the CDR3 gives the full variable domain: EPEVTQTPSHQVTQMGQEVILRCVPISNHLYFYWYRQILGQKVEFLVSFYNNEISEKSEIFDDQFSVERPDGSNFTLKIRSTKLEDSAMYFCASSSKGLGNSPLHFGNGTRLTVT.

V usage is TRBV6-6 and J usage is TRBJ1-5; the D is unclear. V lost 6 bases and J lost 5, with 20 bases in between. The CDR3 runs 16 residues. Germline V CDR1 and CDR2: MNHNY, SVGAGI (reference sequence). The CDR3: CASSLPTPEAYQPQHF. In DNA form, the CDR3 reads TGTGCCAGCAGCCTGCCAACCCCGGAGGCTTATCAGCCCCAGCATTTT.

The chain carries TRBV7-9 and TRBJ2-3; 8 bases agree with TRBD2. Germline V gene lookup returns CDR1 SEHNR and CDR2 FQNEAQ (reference sequence). The CDR3 length is 15 residues. The J segment lost 2 bases and the V segment lost 4 bases, leaving 5 bases of the junction unmatched. CDR3 nucleotides: TGTGCCAGCAGCTCCTTAGCGGGGATCACAGATACGCAGTATTTT. This sequence encodes CASSSLAGITDTQYF. The variable domain in full, with the rest retrieved from reference TRBV7-9 and TRBJ2-3, is DTGVSQNPRHKITKRGQNVTFRCDPISEHNRLYWYRQTLGQGPEFLTYFQNEAQLEKSRLLSDRFSAERPKGSFSTLEIQRTEQGDSAMYLCASSSLAGITDTQYFGPGTRLTVL.

The chain combines TRBV5-5 with TRBJ1-1; 7 nucleotides match TRBD1. The V and J ends lost 0 bases and 0 bases, in that order; junction bases with no gene match: 11. CDR1 is SGHKS, CDR2 YYEKEE, per germline (reference sequence). The length of the CDR3 is 18 residues. The CDR3 spells CASSLVRWDRSMNTEAFF. The CDR3 DNA is TGTGCCAGCAGCTTGGTTCGTTGGGACAGAAGTATGAACACTGAAGCTTTCTTT.

The V and J genes are TRBV28 and TRBJ2-5; 8 bases line up with TRBD1. V shed 6 bases, J shed 5 bases, and the junction held 5 bases outside the gene matches. The CDR3 is 13 amino acids. CDR1 MDHEN and CDR2 SYDVKM come from the germline V gene. The CDR3, as DNA: TGTGCCAGCAGCGGACAGGGTCGGGAGACCCAGTACTTC. This gives the protein CASSGQGRETQYF. Based on the CDR3 plus reference TRBV28 and TRBJ2-5, the full variable domain is DVKVTQSSRYLVKRTGEKVFLECVQDMDHENMFWYRQDPGLGLRLIYFSYDVKMKEKGDIPEGYSVSREKKERFSLILESASTNQTSMYLCASSGQGRETQYFGPGTRLLVL.

J is TRBJ2-5 and V is TRBV2, with 11 bases matching TRBD2. V trimming: 6 bases; J trimming: 5 bases; junction bases outside the gene matches: 14. The CDR3 has 17 residues. Germline CDR1 SNHLY, CDR2 FYNNEI. CDR3 DNA sequence: TGTGCCAGCAGAAAACCGACAACTAGCGGGAGTGGCGAGACCCAGTACTTC. As protein: CASRKPTTSGSGETQYF.

This rearrangement joins TRBV5-4 to TRBJ2-7; 8 bases line up with TRBD1. The J segment lost 1 base and the V segment lost 5 bases, leaving 8 bases of the junction unmatched. The CDR3 is 15 residues long. Germline V gene sequence: CDR1 SGHNT, CDR2 YYREEE (reference sequence). For the CDR3, the DNA is TGTGCCAGCAGTACACTAGGGGACAGGTCCTACGAGCAGTACTTC. Amino acid sequence: CASSTLGDRSYEQYF.

V gene TRBV19 combines with J gene TRBJ2-7; TRBD1 matches 9 bases. The germline gives CDR1 LNHDA, CDR2 SQIVND (reference sequence). After removal of 7 bases from V and 0 bases from J, the junction contained 10 bases not matched to a gene. The CDR3 runs to 16 residues. Here the CDR3 reads CASKETGGSYSYEQYF. Here the CDR3 DNA reads TGTGCCAGTAAAGAGACAGGGGGAAGCTACTCCTACGAGCAGTACTTC.

The gene calls are TRBV11-3 and TRBJ2-2; a weak D match, TRBD1 (5 bases). The ends were cut back, 2 bases at V and 3 bases at J, with 10 bases in the middle. Germline CDR1 is SGHNT and CDR2 is YENEEA. CDR3 length equals 15 residues. The CDR3 loop is CASSLHGAYTGELFF. The CDR3 coding sequence is TGTGCCAGCAGCTTACATGGGGCCTACACCGGGGAGCTGTTTTTT.

The rearrangement joins TRBV28 to TRBJ2-1; 10 bases align to TRBD2. Unmatched junction bases numbered 9, after V lost 1 base and J lost 6 bases. The CDR3 totals 17 residues. Germline loops: CDR1 MDHEN, CDR2 SYDVKM. CDR3 region: CASSLSLPSSGSNEQFF. CDR3 nucleotides: TGTGCCAGCAGTTTATCTCTCCCGTCTAGCGGGAGCAATGAGCAGTTCTTC.

The V and J genes are TRBV10-2 and TRBJ2-1; 8 positions agree with TRBD2. Germline CDR1 is WSHSY and CDR2 is SAAADI. Germline trimming cut 6 bases from V and 2 bases from J; bases unmatched to any gene: 3. This CDR3 is built from 14 residues. The CDR3 nucleotides are TGCGCCAGCAGCCGACTAGCGCCCTACAATGAGCAGTTCTTC. Translating gives CASSRLAPYNEQFF.

The chain couples TRBV24-1 to TRBJ2-5; TRBD1 agrees at 8 bases. Trimming removed 5 bases from V and 8 bases from J; junction bases left unmatched: 3. The CDR3 has 12 amino acids. In germline, CDR1 is KGHDR, CDR2 SFDVKD. Here the CDR3 reads CATSGQGITQYF. In DNA form, the CDR3 reads TGTGCCACCAGTGGACAGGGGATAACCCAGTACTTC.

The chain links TRBV3-1 (or the pseudogene TRBV3-2) to TRBJ2-7; 9 bases line up with TRBD1. The CDR3 covers 14 residues. With 1 base clipped from V and 5 bases from J, the junction kept 3 bases outside the gene matches. Germline CDR1 reads LGHDT; CDR2 reads YNNKEL (reference sequence). In DNA form, the CDR3 reads TGTGCCAGCAGCCAAGGGACAGGGGTACACGAGCAGTACTTC. This codes for CASSQGTGVHEQYF.

The rearrangement links TRBV19 to TRBJ2-5; D is perhaps TRBD1 (6 bases). CDR1 and CDR2 from the germline V gene are LNHDA and SQIVND (reference sequence). Trimming took 7 bases from V and 7 from J, leaving 19 bases between them. The CDR3 is 14 amino acids. For the CDR3, the DNA is TGTGCCAGTAAGCTTTCACAGGGAGTATCGACCCAGTACTTC. This translates into CASKLSQGVSTQYF.

The CDR3 sequence: CAIGGGGETQYF. The CDR3 bases are TGTGCCATCGGAGGGGGGGGAGAGACCCAGTACTTC. The chain uses TRBV10-3 and TRBJ2-5; tentatively, D is TRBD2 (7 bases). Trimming left V 8 bases short and J 4 bases short, with 11 bases between. The CDR3 sequence is 12 residues long. CDR1 ENHRY and CDR2 SYGVKD come from the germline V gene.

The chain joins TRBV7-2 to TRBJ2-3; 7 nucleotides match TRBD2. J was trimmed by 5 bases and V by 7 bases; bases with no gene match: 12. The CDR3 runs to 15 residues. Germline CDR1 and CDR2: SGHTA and FQGNSA. The DNA for the CDR3 is TGTGCCAGCAACCGTGGCGGGGGAGCTATAGATACGCAGTATTTT. This translates into CASNRGGGAIDTQYF.

The chain uses TRBV30 and TRBJ1-3, with D uncertain. Germline loops: CDR1 GTSNPN, CDR2 SVGIG (reference sequence). The CDR3 loop spans 12 amino acids. Between the trimmed V and J ends, which lost 0 bases and 5 bases, there was a span of 5 bases. The CDR3 DNA sequence: TGTGCCTGGAGTGTTGAGAGAAACACCATATATTTT. Protein product: CAWSVERNTIYF.

The chain couples TRBV18 to TRBJ1-3; no firm D call. The CDR3 runs to 16 residues. Germline loops: CDR1 KGHSH, CDR2 LQKENI. Trimming left V 3 bases short and J 0 bases short, with 12 bases between. The DNA of the CDR3 is TGTGCCAGCTCACCCCCTGGCGGTAGCTCTGGAAACACCATATATTTT. Amino acids: CASSPPGGSSGNTIYF.

This clone showed up just once. The gene calls are TRBV24-1 and TRBJ2-7; 9 bases are a match to TRBD1. Losses at the gene ends were 5 bases for V and 3 bases for J; bases not matched to a gene: 7. CDR1 is KGHDR, CDR2 SFDVKD, per germline. The CDR3 length is 15 residues. The CDR3 DNA follows: TGTGCCACCAGTGCGACCGGGACAGGGAACTACGAGCAGTACTTC. Amino acids: CATSATGTGNYEQYF.

The DNA for the CDR3 is TGTGCCAGCAGCTTAGATCCAGGTTCGTACGAGCAGTACTTC. Translated: CASSLDPGSYEQYF. This rearrangement joins TRBV7-8 to TRBJ2-7, with no clear D. CDR1 is SGHVS, CDR2 FQNEAQ, per germline. This CDR3 region has 14 residues. Trimming took 1 base from V and 4 from J, leaving 11 bases between them.

The chain links TRBV28 to TRBJ2-1, with 7 bases lining up with TRBD2. V trimming: 6 bases; J trimming: 10 bases; junction bases outside the gene matches: 12. CDR1 and CDR2 from the germline V gene are MDHEN and SYDVKM. The CDR3 consists of 14 residues. This CDR3 reads CASSPIARGEEQFF. As DNA, the CDR3 is TGTGCCAGCAGCCCTATAGCTCGGGGGGAGGAGCAGTTCTTC. Looking up the rest from reference TRBV28 and TRBJ2-1 gives the full variable domain: DVKVTQSSRYLVKRTGEKVFLECVQDMDHENMFWYRQDPGLGLRLIYFSYDVKMKEKGDIPEGYSVSREKKERFSLILESASTNQTSMYLCASSPIARGEEQFFGPGTRLTVL.

The chain is built from TRBV11-2 and TRBJ2-2, with a tentative D call TRBD1 (6 bases). The germline CDR1 and CDR2 sequences are SGHAT and FQNNGV. The CDR3 is 16 amino acids. Between the trimmed V and J ends, which lost 5 bases and 0 bases, there was a span of 13 bases. The CDR3 sequence is CASSPIWGPNTGELFF. CDR3 DNA: TGTGCCAGCAGCCCCATCTGGGGGCCGAACACCGGGGAGCTGTTTTTT.

CDR3 nucleotide sequence: TGTGCCAGCAGGTTAGAGGGACTAGCCAAAGAGACCCAGTACTTC. It specifies CASRLEGLAKETQYF. This chain uses TRBV6-6 with TRBJ2-5; 9 positions match TRBD2. The CDR3 contains 15 residues. The junction had 8 bases not matched to a gene; V was cut back by 6 bases and J by 3 bases. Germline CDR1 and CDR2: MNHNY and SVGAGI (reference sequence).

The rearrangement links TRBV13 to TRBJ2-1; 12 positions agree with TRBD2. This CDR3 has 17 amino acids. Germline assignment: CDR1 PRHDT and CDR2 FYEKMQ (reference sequence). After removal of 4 bases from V and 4 bases from J, the junction contained 8 bases not matched to a gene. This CDR3 is CASSYSPTSGRYNEQFF. CDR3 nucleotides: TGTGCCAGCAGCTATAGCCCGACTAGCGGGAGATACAATGAGCAGTTCTTC.

The rearrangement uses TRBV28 and TRBJ1-4; 8 bases are shared with TRBD1. CDR3 length: 15 amino acids. Germline-derived CDR1 and CDR2 are MDHEN and SYDVKM. The trim removed 4 bases at V and 8 bases at J, leaving 9 bases unmatched. The CDR3 DNA reads as TGTGCCAGCAGTTCATCAGGGACAGGACAAGAAAAACTGTTTTTT. Translated: CASSSSGTGQEKLFF.